The next 30 T cell receptor beta chains were all read from a single sample in a study of T cell responses to AZD1222 COVID-19 vaccine. The data were produced by immunoSEQ multiplex PCR, yet TCRdb's version contains in-frame clones alone and is incomplete. This table holds 130,000 or so clones, 70% to 90% found once. The sample here was peripheral blood, taken 28 days after the second AZD1222 dose. The receptors stem from an adult who received the AZD1222 COVID-19 vaccine.

This clone appeared a single time. The chain has TRBV19 and TRBJ1-5, with unresolved D. Trimming left V 4 bases short and J 3 bases short, with 7 bases between. Germline V gene sequence: CDR1 LNHDA, CDR2 SQIVND (reference sequence). This CDR3 is built from 13 residues. CDR3 sequence: CASSTDLNQPQHF. CDR3 bases: TGTGCCAGTAGTACGGACCTCAATCAGCCCCAGCATTTT.

CDR3 protein: CASSLNFAGDGGELFF. In DNA form, the CDR3 reads TGTGCCAGCAGCTTAAATTTCGCAGGGGATGGCGGGGAGCTGTTTTTT. The chain joins TRBV11-3 to TRBJ2-2; a weak D match, TRBD1 (6 bases). V was pared by 2 bases and J by 7 bases, with 17 bases between. The CDR3 has 16 residues. Germline CDR1 and CDR2: SGHNT and YENEEA. The full variable domain, its missing parts supplied by reference TRBV11-3 and TRBJ2-2, is EAGVVQSPRYKIIEKKQPVAFWCNPISGHNTLYWYLQNLGQGPELLIRYENEEAVDDSQLPKDRFSAERLKGVDSTLKIQPAELGDSAVYLCASSLNFAGDGGELFFGEGSRLTVL.

The chain joins TRBV7-2 to TRBJ2-2; no clear D. V dropped 0 bases and J dropped 2 bases, with 10 bases sitting between them. This CDR3 has 16 amino acids. The V gene's germline CDR1 is SGHTA and CDR2 FQGNSA. The CDR3 region is CASSLAFRSNTGELFF. The CDR3 coding sequence is TGTGCCAGCAGCTTAGCGTTTCGGTCAAACACCGGGGAGCTGTTTTTT.

This clone was seen only a few times. The chain recombines TRBV19 with TRBJ2-4; D may be TRBD1 (6 bases). CDR1 and CDR2 (germline): LNHDA, SQIVND (reference sequence). Between the trimmed V and J ends, which lost 5 bases and 4 bases, there was a span of 21 bases. The CDR3 covers 17 residues. For the CDR3, the DNA is TGTGCCAGTAGTGCTGAACAGGGAAGTTTTGGGAAAAACATTCAGTACTTC. This encodes CASSAEQGSFGKNIQYF.

This clone has a handful of counts. This chain uses TRBV9 with TRBJ2-3, with 8 bases fitting TRBD2. Germline V gene sequence: CDR1 SGDLS, CDR2 YYNGEE. The CDR3 is 14 amino acids. Trimming at V came to 1 base and at J to 4 bases, leaving 2 bases not matched to a gene. The CDR3 loop is CASSVNGGADTQYF. The CDR3 bases are TGTGCCAGCAGCGTAAACGGGGGGGCAGATACGCAGTATTTT.

The CDR3: CASSRLAGQKQETQYF. CDR3 DNA sequence: TGTGCCAGCAGTCGACTAGCGGGGCAGAAACAAGAGACCCAGTACTTC. The rearrangement uses TRBV6-6 and TRBJ2-5; 11 bases are shared with TRBD2. Germline loops: CDR1 MNHNY, CDR2 SVGAGI (reference sequence). The ends lost 5 bases at V and 2 bases at J; junction bases unmatched: 7. The CDR3 length is 16 residues.

This chain connects TRBV19 to TRBJ2-3; the match to TRBD1 covers 9 bases. The CDR3 totals 16 residues. With 5 bases clipped from V and 4 bases from J, the junction kept 10 bases outside the gene matches. Germline CDR1 reads LNHDA; CDR2 reads SQIVND (reference sequence). CDR3 sequence reads: CASSARPGTGSDTQYF. The CDR3 region has the DNA TGTGCCAGTAGTGCCCGTCCCGGGACAGGGTCAGATACGCAGTATTTT.

This rearrangement joins TRBV6-5 to TRBJ1-2; D is possibly TRBD1 (6 bases). The germline gives CDR1 MNHEY, CDR2 SVGAGI. This CDR3 is 15 amino acids long. The V gene lost 6 bases and the J gene lost 2 bases, with 16 bases spanning the gap. The CDR3 DNA sequence: TGTGCCAGCAGACCGTCGGGACAATCGAACTATGGCTACACCTTC. This sequence encodes CASRPSGQSNYGYTF.

The rearrangement links TRBV19 to TRBJ1-6; possible D gene TRBD1, 6 bases. In germline, CDR1 is LNHDA, CDR2 SQIVND (reference sequence). This CDR3 spans 11 amino acids. Between the trimmed V and J ends, which lost 4 bases and 16 bases, there was a span of 11 bases. CDR3 DNA sequence: TGTGCCAGTAGTACCGGGGGCCAGCTCCACTTT. Its translation is CASSTGGQLHF.

This clone was detected a few times. V gene TRBV19 combines with J gene TRBJ1-5; 8 bases match TRBD1. Germline CDR1 reads LNHDA; CDR2 reads SQIVND (reference sequence). V shed 4 bases, J shed 1 base, and the junction held 0 bases outside the gene matches. This CDR3 contains 14 residues. DNA of the CDR3: TGTGCCAGTAGTACAGGGGGCAGCAATCAGCCCCAGCATTTT. Amino acids: CASSTGGSNQPQHF.

The chain has TRBV11-2 and TRBJ1-1; D not certain. Germline V lookup: CDR1 SGHAT, CDR2 FQNNGV. V was shortened by 6 bases and J by 2 bases, with 4 bases between the two germline ends. The CDR3 totals 11 residues. The CDR3 spells CASSLNTEAFF. CDR3 in DNA: TGTGCCAGCAGTTTAAACACTGAAGCTTTCTTT.

The rearrangement uses TRBV11-2 and TRBJ2-7, with D uncertain. CDR1 SGHAT and CDR2 FQNNGV come from the germline V gene. The CDR3 length is 14 residues. The V gene lost 1 base and the J gene lost 2 bases, with 9 bases spanning the gap. The CDR3 protein is CASSLATSTYEQYF. The CDR3 nucleotides read TGTGCCAGCAGCTTAGCGACCAGCACCTACGAGCAGTACTTC.

In its sample, this clone was seen a few times. The V call is TRBV2, the J call TRBJ1-1; D is ambiguous. Between the trimmed V and J ends, which lost 6 bases and 10 bases, there was a span of 15 bases. The CDR3 sequence is 12 residues long. Germline CDR1 is SNHLY and CDR2 is FYNNEI. The DNA for the CDR3 is TGTGCCAGCAGCGGCTCAGGTCCTGGAGCTTTCTTT. Its translation is CASSGSGPGAFF. Filled out from reference TRBV2 and TRBJ1-1, the complete variable domain reads EPEVTQTPSHQVTQMGQEVILRCVPISNHLYFYWYRQILGQKVEFLVSFYNNEISEKSEIFDDQFSVERPDGSNFTLKIRSTKLEDSAMYFCASSGSGPGAFFGQGTRLTVV.

In this sample, this clone turned up once. CDR3 coding DNA: TGTGCCAGCAGCCAAGATGGGGCTGAGCAGTTCTTC. Its translation: CASSQDGAEQFF. The chain couples TRBV3-1 (or the pseudogene TRBV3-2) to TRBJ2-1; TRBD1 is a possible D gene (5 bases). The CDR3 has 12 amino acids. V lost 0 bases, J lost 9 bases, and 6 bases lay in between. Per the germline V gene, CDR1 is LGHDT and CDR2 is YNNKEL (reference sequence).

This chain connects TRBV4-3 to TRBJ1-5; no reliable D call. The length of the CDR3 is 15 residues. Germline V lookup: CDR1 LGHNA, CDR2 YSLEER. Trimming removed 0 bases at V and 2 bases at J, with 8 bases between. CDR3 in amino acids: CASSQDGFGNQPQHF. In DNA form, the CDR3 reads TGCGCCAGCAGCCAAGACGGGTTTGGCAATCAGCCCCAGCATTTT.

The V and J genes are TRBV5-1 and TRBJ1-3; D gene unclear. The CDR3 totals 15 residues. V lost 0 bases to trimming and J lost 0 bases, with 7 bases between them. Germline V gene sequence: CDR1 SGHRS, CDR2 YFSETQ. CDR3 nucleotides: TGCGCCAGCAGCTTGGGCGGCAGCTCTGGAAACACCATATATTTT. It codes for CASSLGGSSGNTIYF.

The rearrangement links TRBV27 to TRBJ1-6; 7 bases line up with TRBD1. Trimming cost V 3 bases and J 10 bases; bases outside gene matches: 6. Per germline, CDR1 MNHEY and CDR2 SMNVEV (reference sequence). The CDR3 loop spans 14 amino acids. CDR3 amino acids: CASSFSAGGSPLHF. CDR3 sequence (DNA): TGTGCCAGCAGTTTTTCGGCAGGGGGATCACCCCTCCACTTT.

This clone was recorded once. V usage is TRBV7-2 and J usage is TRBJ1-1; no clear D. CDR1 SGHTA and CDR2 FQGNSA come from the germline V gene. The CDR3 totals 13 residues. Trimming shortened V by 5 bases and J by 0 bases, and 7 bases separated the two germline ends. CDR3 loop: CASSPNMNTEAFF. CDR3 in DNA: TGTGCCAGCAGCCCCAATATGAACACTGAAGCTTTCTTT.

CDR3 bases: TGCGCCAGCAGCCAAGACAGGGGCTATCAGCCCCAGCATTTT. It yields the protein CASSQDRGYQPQHF. V gene TRBV4-3 combines with J gene TRBJ1-5; possible D gene TRBD1, 6 bases. The CDR3 is made up of 14 amino acids. Looked up from germline, CDR1 is LGHNA and CDR2 is YSLEER. V shed 0 bases and J shed 5 bases, with 8 bases lying between them.

This chain joins TRBV19 and TRBJ2-1, with TRBD2 matching over 7 bases. The germline gives CDR1 LNHDA, CDR2 SQIVND (reference sequence). The CDR3 is 14 amino acids. Trimming cost V 3 bases and J 4 bases; bases outside gene matches: 3. The CDR3 reads CASSIGRGYNEQFF. The CDR3 coding sequence is TGTGCCAGTAGTATTGGGCGGGGGTACAATGAGCAGTTCTTC.

The chain carries TRBV5-1 and TRBJ1-2; 9 bases are shared with TRBD1. Per the germline V gene, CDR1 is SGHRS and CDR2 is YFSETQ. The CDR3 totals 16 residues. V shed 5 bases and J 1 base; nucleotides not matched to a gene: 9. The CDR3 DNA is TGCGCCAGCAGGCACGGGGGACAGGGAGGTAACTATGGCTACACCTTC. The encoded protein is CASRHGGQGGNYGYTF. The full variable domain, in which reference TRBV5-1 and TRBJ1-2 provide the parts outside the CDR3, is KAGVTQTPRYLIKTRGQQVTLSCSPISGHRSVSWYQQTPGQGLQFLFEYFSETQRNKGNFPGRFSGRQFSNSRSEMNVSTLELGDSALYLCASRHGGQGGNYGYTFGSGTRLTVV.

This chain links TRBV13 with TRBJ2-5, with 8 bases aligning to TRBD2. The J segment lost 1 base and the V segment lost 7 bases, leaving 8 bases of the junction unmatched. Per the germline V gene, CDR1 is PRHDT and CDR2 is FYEKMQ (reference sequence). This CDR3 spans 15 amino acids. This CDR3 is CASTHGLAVQETQYF. The CDR3 DNA is TGTGCCAGCACCCACGGACTAGCAGTCCAAGAGACCCAGTACTTC.

The chain joins TRBV4-1 to TRBJ1-6; D unresolved. Germline CDR1 and CDR2: MGHRA and YSYEKL. This CDR3 spans 15 amino acids. The ends were cut back, 4 bases at V and 9 bases at J, with 16 bases in the middle. The CDR3 spells CASSLEGRAASPLHF. CDR3 in DNA: TGCGCCAGCAGCCTCGAGGGTCGTGCGGCTTCACCCCTCCACTTT.

This chain links TRBV6-5 with TRBJ1-6, with TRBD1 identical over 10 bases. Trimming cost V 8 bases and J 4 bases; bases outside gene matches: 2. Germline loops: CDR1 MNHEY, CDR2 SVGAGI. The CDR3 loop spans 14 amino acids. Written as DNA, the CDR3 is TGTGCCAGCGCGGACAGGGGGTATAATTCACCCCTCCACTTT. It translates to CASADRGYNSPLHF.

The V call is TRBV7-9, the J call TRBJ1-1; unclear D gene. This CDR3 has 14 residues. Between the trimmed V and J ends, which lost 2 bases and 0 bases, there was a span of 7 bases. Germline V gene data show CDR1 as SEHNR and CDR2 as FQNEAQ (reference sequence). CDR3 DNA: TGTGCCAGCAGCTTAAGTCGGTTGAACACTGAAGCTTTCTTT. It is translated as CASSLSRLNTEAFF.

The chain employs TRBV11-2 and TRBJ2-7; D might be TRBD2 (5 bases). CDR3 length: 15 residues. Trimming pared 0 bases from V and 7 bases from J, leaving 16 bases between. Germline V CDR1 and CDR2: SGHAT, FQNNGV. In DNA, the CDR3 is TGTGCCAGCAGCTTAGACGGACCGCCGTGGGAGGAGCAGTACTTC. Translating it yields CASSLDGPPWEEQYF.

The chain recombines TRBV6-5 with TRBJ2-1; 9 nucleotides align to TRBD2. CDR1 MNHEY and CDR2 SVGAGI come from the germline V gene. V lost 6 bases, J lost 9 bases, and 12 bases stayed unmatched. This CDR3 has 15 amino acids. The CDR3 loop is CASRASGVGSGEQFF. The CDR3 region has the DNA TGTGCCAGCAGGGCTAGCGGGGTGGGTAGCGGTGAGCAGTTCTTC.

This rearrangement joins TRBV13 to TRBJ1-6; TRBD1 might be the D (6 bases). With 4 bases removed from V and 8 bases from J, the gap between germline ends came to 12 bases. Germline CDR1 and CDR2: PRHDT and FYEKMQ (reference sequence). The CDR3 is 14 amino acids. For the CDR3, the DNA is TGTGCCAGCAGCTGGCAGGGGTCGGATTCACCCCTCCACTTT. This encodes CASSWQGSDSPLHF.

This rearrangement joins TRBV6-2 or TRBV6-3 to TRBJ2-7, with D unresolved. V lost 4 bases, J lost 7 bases, and 17 bases lay in between. CDR1 MNHEY and CDR2 SVGEGT come from the germline V gene. CDR3 length: 14 amino acids. The CDR3 sequence is CASSSPLHTTEQYF. The CDR3 DNA sequence: TGTGCCAGCAGTTCCCCCCTCCACACAACGGAGCAGTACTTC.

This clone was detected once. This chain uses TRBV13 with TRBJ2-7; D is undetermined. Germline V lookup: CDR1 PRHDT, CDR2 FYEKMQ (reference sequence). Deletions cut 4 bases from V and 0 bases from J, with 4 bases between. The CDR3 has 12 amino acids. The CDR3 DNA is TGTGCCAGCAGCTCCAGCTCCTACGAGCAGTACTTC. Its translation: CASSSSSYEQYF.